This TCR beta chain was profiled in a study of blood T cell repertoires in COVID-19. Study as a whole: Sites across the United States, Italy and Spain contributed samples from acute and convalescent COVID-19.

V was pared by 1 base and J by 1 base, with 14 bases between. Germline V gives CDR1 SGHRS, CDR2 YFSETQ. The CDR3 sequence is 16 residues long. Participants were aged about 18 to 89 years, lived in around 22 US areas, and enrolled virtually. Cohorts were based on clinical histories the participants reported. Assay used: immunoSEQ multiplex PCR; TCRdb lists only in-frame clones, some missing. The top ten hold about 2% of the sample, which has 400,000 to 550,000 clones, 70% to 90% seen once. The chain couples TRBV5-1 to TRBJ2-5; D is ambiguous. The sequenced sample was PBMCs or T cells enriched from blood (not recorded which). The clonotype was recovered from a woman aged 18 to 35 with acute COVID-19. CDR3 sequence (DNA): TGCGCCAGCAGCTTGATAGTAGCCTTGGGCCAAGAGACCCAGTACTTC. Residues: CASSLIVALGQETQYF. Based on the CDR3 plus reference TRBV5-1 and TRBJ2-5, the full variable domain is KAGVTQTPRYLIKTRGQQVTLSCSPISGHRSVSWYQQTPGQGLQFLFEYFSETQRNKGNFPGRFSGRQFSNSRSEMNVSTLELGDSALYLCASSLIVALGQETQYFGPGTRLLVL.